Shown below are 16 T cell receptor beta chains from a single sample sequenced in a study of T-cell reconstitution after alpha-beta-depleted transplantation in children. For TCRbeta, the library was prepared with unique molecular identifiers. A single record per CDR3 protein comes from TCRdb applying MiXCR to the PCR reads. The sample has around 960,000 distinct CDR3 sequences, roughly 29% seen once. The sequences come from PBMCs, mostly from graft donor cells, collected 360 days after TCRalphabeta/CD19-depleted stem cell transplant. These receptors came from a boy in the first two years of life who had a stem cell transplant for SCID, so the T cells may come from the graft donor.

This clonotype was detected once. The chain combines TRBV5-6 with TRBJ2-5; 9 bases align to TRBD1. Germline-derived CDR1 and CDR2 are SGHDT and YYEEEE. This CDR3 comprises 15 residues. The V and J ends lost 4 bases and 2 bases, in that order; junction bases with no gene match: 6. In DNA, the CDR3 is TGTGCCAGCAGCCTCGACAGGGGGTGGCAAGAGACCCAGTACTTC. This codes for CASSLDRGWQETQYF.

This clonotype was seen only a few times. This chain joins TRBV20-1 and TRBJ2-3; TRBD1 agrees at 7 bases. With V trimmed by 6 bases and J by 2 bases, 8 bases remained unmatched. Germline CDR1 and CDR2: DFQATT and SNEGSKA (reference sequence). This CDR3 is 14 amino acids long. The CDR3 spells CSANTGELTDTQYF. CDR3 nucleotide sequence: TGCAGTGCCAATACAGGGGAGCTCACAGATACGCAGTATTTT.

In this sample, this clonotype turned up a few times. This chain links TRBV5-1 with TRBJ2-4; D gene ambiguous. The germline gives CDR1 SGHRS, CDR2 YFSETQ. Trimming stripped 4 bases from V and 1 base from J, with 15 bases between. The CDR3 is made up of 16 amino acids. The CDR3 is CASSREVTGAKNIQYF. The CDR3 DNA is TGCGCCAGCAGCCGTGAGGTGACCGGGGCCAAAAACATTCAGTACTTC.

This chain connects TRBV12-3 or TRBV12-4 to TRBJ1-4; D ambiguous. V lost 7 bases, J lost 4 bases, and 13 bases lay in between. The CDR3 length is 14 residues. As DNA, the CDR3 is TGTGCCAGCAACATAATCGGGGATAATGAAAAACTGTTTTTT. This encodes CASNIIGDNEKLFF.

V is TRBV27 and J is TRBJ2-2; D might be TRBD1 (5 bases). The CDR3 spans 16 residues. The ends were cut back, 5 bases at V and 4 bases at J, with 17 bases in the middle. CDR1 and CDR2 from the germline V gene are MNHEY and SMNVEV (reference sequence). The CDR3 is CASSHPRTKGTGELFF. As DNA, the CDR3 is TGTGCCAGCAGTCATCCTCGGACAAAGGGCACCGGGGAGCTGTTTTTT.

There are a few counts of this clonotype. V is TRBV5-6 and J is TRBJ2-3, with D unclear. The CDR3 runs 15 residues. Trimming removed 7 bases from V and 9 bases from J, with 24 bases in between. Germline V lookup: CDR1 SGHDT, CDR2 YYEEEE. As DNA, the CDR3 is TGTGCCAGCCAACCTAGATGGCCCCCAAGTGCCACGCAGTATTTT. The encoded protein is CASQPRWPPSATQYF.

The chain links TRBV20-1 to TRBJ1-1; a weak D match, TRBD1 (5 bases). CDR3 size: 15 residues. CDR1 is DFQATT and CDR2 is SNEGSKA in the germline V gene (reference sequence). V dropped 4 bases and J dropped 2 bases, with 17 bases sitting between them. The CDR3 loop is CSATGGTLGNTEAFF. CDR3 coding DNA: TGCAGTGCTACGGGGGGGACCCTAGGCAACACTGAAGCTTTCTTT.

The chain employs TRBV24-1 and TRBJ2-1; maybe TRBD2 (6 bases). The V gene's germline CDR1 is KGHDR and CDR2 SFDVKD. The length of the CDR3 is 18 residues. Trimming took off 4 bases at V and 5 bases at J, with 23 bases between the two ends. Here the CDR3 reads CATSDPRDGTAVDNEQFF. The CDR3 DNA reads TGTGCCACCAGTGACCCGCGGGACGGGACTGCTGTTGACAATGAGCAGTTCTTC.

This clonotype was observed a handful of times. The chain employs TRBV4-1 and TRBJ2-3; 9 positions match TRBD1. CDR3 length: 15 amino acids. The trim removed 8 bases at V and 1 base at J, leaving 7 bases unmatched. Germline-derived CDR1 and CDR2 are MGHRA and YSYEKL. The CDR3 loop is CASRGDRVGTDTQYF. The CDR3 coding sequence is TGCGCCAGCCGAGGGGACAGGGTGGGCACAGATACGCAGTATTTT.

This clonotype appeared a few times. CDR3 DNA: TGCAGTGCTAGAGATGAGACGGGGCGCCCGTACAATGAGCAGTTCTTC. The encoded protein is CSARDETGRPYNEQFF. The rearrangement links TRBV20-1 to TRBJ2-1; D may correspond to TRBD1 or TRBD2 (5 bases each). V dropped 0 bases and J dropped 4 bases, with 16 bases sitting between them. The CDR3 is 16 amino acids. Germline CDR1 DFQATT, CDR2 SNEGSKA (reference sequence).

The chain employs TRBV2 and TRBJ1-2; D remains ambiguous. Trimming shortened V by 5 bases and J by 3 bases, and 16 bases separated the two germline ends. The CDR3 length is 15 residues. CDR1 and CDR2 from the germline V gene are SNHLY and FYNNEI. CDR3 in amino acids: CASSILNWADYGYTF. The CDR3 region has the DNA TGTGCCAGCAGTATTTTAAACTGGGCGGACTATGGCTACACCTTC.

This clonotype was counted between two and nine times. The chain joins TRBV7-8 to TRBJ2-3, with 15 positions matching TRBD2. Germline CDR1 SGHVS, CDR2 FQNEAQ. V gave up 5 bases and J gave up 0 bases; unmatched junction bases: 9. The CDR3 totals 19 residues. CDR3 region: CASSKGLAGGIASTDTQYF. CDR3 nucleotides: TGTGCCAGCAGCAAGGGACTAGCGGGGGGTATTGCTAGCACAGATACGCAGTATTTT.

This clonotype was recorded only once. The chain has TRBV30 and TRBJ1-2; 7 bases are shared with TRBD1. After removal of 3 bases from V and 1 base from J, the junction contained 5 bases not matched to a gene. This CDR3 spans 14 amino acids. Germline loops: CDR1 GTSNPN, CDR2 SVGIG (reference sequence). CDR3 coding DNA: TGTGCCTGGAGACAAGACAGGGTTAACTATGGCTACACCTTC. It encodes CAWRQDRVNYGYTF.

V gene TRBV10-2 combines with J gene TRBJ2-7; 8 positions match TRBD1. The V gene's germline CDR1 is WSHSY and CDR2 SAAADI. V lost 7 bases to trimming and J lost 5 bases; unmatched junction nucleotides: 13. The length of the CDR3 is 15 residues. CDR3 sequence (DNA): TGCGCCAGCAAGACTCCCGGACAGGGTGGGCACGAGCAGTACTTC. As protein: CASKTPGQGGHEQYF.

This sequence joins TRBV20-1 and TRBJ1-5; TRBD1 might be the D (5 bases). There are 14 residues in the CDR3. Germline V gene data show CDR1 as DFQATT and CDR2 as SNEGSKA (reference sequence). Trimming left V 0 bases short and J 4 bases short, with 10 bases between. The CDR3 sequence: CSARDADTNQPQHF. The DNA for the CDR3 is TGCAGTGCTAGAGACGCGGACACAAATCAGCCCCAGCATTTT.

Only a few counts were recorded for this clonotype. The J gene is TRBJ1-2, the V gene TRBV6-5; TRBD1 matches at 12 bases. CDR1 and CDR2 from the germline V gene are MNHEY and SVGAGI. The CDR3 consists of 15 residues. V dropped 2 bases and J dropped 8; count of bases not matched to a gene: 6. The CDR3 here is CASSYTGQGARGYTF. Written as DNA, the CDR3 is TGTGCCAGCAGTTACACGGGACAGGGGGCGCGAGGCTACACCTTC.